A selection of T cell receptor beta chains follows, all from one sample in a study of blood T cells in healthy people across ages. Each CDR3 protein gets one entry after TCRdb re-called the 5' RACE reads with MiXCR. The repertoire holds about 1.8 million distinct CDR3 sequences, with about 50% as singletons. Sequenced sample: blood. These TCRs come from a woman aged 40 to 49 in good health. Both conserved end residues are part of each CDR3. Each record gives: J gene, clone size, V gene, D gene, CDR3 DNA, CDR3 protein. D genes are given only for firm matches. Clone size, where shown, is once, few, many, or a class for clones that have expanded.

j_gene: TRBJ1-2
abundance: once
v_gene: TRBV19
d_gene: TRBD1
CDR3nt: TGTGCCAGTAGCCCCCGCAGGGGGCAGTTAGTCAACTATGGCTACACCTTC
CDR3aa: CASSPRRGQLVNYGYTF

j_gene: TRBJ2-1
abundance: .
v_gene: TRBV2
d_gene: .
CDR3nt: TGTGCCAGCAGTGATGGGCTACCCGAGCAGTTCTTC
CDR3aa: CASSDGLPEQFF

j_gene: TRBJ2-5
abundance: few
v_gene: TRBV27
d_gene: .
CDR3nt: TGTGCCAGCAGTTTACTAAGCAGGGGCGTCAGGGAGACCCAGTACTTC
CDR3aa: CASSLLSRGVRETQYF

j_gene: TRBJ1-6
abundance: once
v_gene: TRBV20-1
d_gene: .
CDR3nt: TGCAGTGCTAGAGACCCTATAGTTGAGAATTCACCCCTCCACTTT
CDR3aa: CSARDPIVENSPLHF

j_gene: TRBJ2-4
abundance: .
v_gene: TRBV24-1
d_gene: .
CDR3nt: TGTGCCACCAGTGATTCGGGCCGCGGAGGGGCCAAAAACATTCAGTACTTC
CDR3aa: CATSDSGRGGAKNIQYF

j_gene: TRBJ2-2
abundance: .
v_gene: TRBV10-3
d_gene: TRBD1
CDR3nt: TGTGCCATCAGTTTTAAGACAGGGGCCAACACCGGGGAGCTGTTTTTT
CDR3aa: CAISFKTGANTGELFF

j_gene: TRBJ2-5
abundance: .
v_gene: TRBV20-1
d_gene: .
CDR3nt: TGCAGTGCTAGAGGGAGAGCTCGAGCGGGAGAGACCCAGTACTTC
CDR3aa: CSARGRARAGETQYF

j_gene: TRBJ1-2
abundance: .
v_gene: TRBV6-5
d_gene: .
CDR3nt: TGTGCCAGCAGTAACTATTTCAGTGGTGCTGAAGGCTACACCTTC
CDR3aa: CASSNYFSGAEGYTF

j_gene: TRBJ1-2
abundance: many
v_gene: TRBV25-1
d_gene: .
CDR3nt: TGTGCCAGCAGAAGGACGGGATATGGCTACACCTTC
CDR3aa: CASRRTGYGYTF

j_gene: TRBJ2-5
abundance: few
v_gene: TRBV7-2
d_gene: .
CDR3nt: TGTGCCAGCAGCTCTGACAGCTCAAGGGGCACCCAGTACTTC
CDR3aa: CASSSDSSRGTQYF

j_gene: TRBJ2-3
abundance: .
v_gene: TRBV20-1
d_gene: .
CDR3nt: TGCAGTGCTACAAGGTCGGCAAGGGGGACAGATACGCAGTATTTT
CDR3aa: CSATRSARGTDTQYF

j_gene: TRBJ2-5
abundance: few
v_gene: TRBV7-2
d_gene: .
CDR3nt: TGTGCCAGCAGCCTACCTGAGGGAAACCAAGAGACCCAGTACTTC
CDR3aa: CASSLPEGNQETQYF

j_gene: TRBJ2-5
abundance: few
v_gene: TRBV4-3
d_gene: .
CDR3nt: TGCGCCAGCAGCCAAGAGCTTAGTTCATGGCCCCTAGAAGAGACCCAGTACTTC
CDR3aa: CASSQELSSWPLEETQYF

j_gene: TRBJ2-3
abundance: .
v_gene: TRBV9
d_gene: .
CDR3nt: TGTGCCAGCACCGCCACCGACGCGGGACCCACAGATACGCAGTATTTT
CDR3aa: CASTATDAGPTDTQYF

j_gene: TRBJ2-6
abundance: few
v_gene: TRBV5-1
d_gene: .
CDR3nt: TGCGCCAGCAGCCCAGTGACCTCTGGGGCCAACGTCCTGACTTTC
CDR3aa: CASSPVTSGANVLTF

j_gene: TRBJ2-3
abundance: few
v_gene: TRBV20-1
d_gene: TRBD2
CDR3nt: TGCAGTGCTAGAGAGGTAGCGGGGTGGGGCACAGATACGCAGTATTTT
CDR3aa: CSAREVAGWGTDTQYF

j_gene: TRBJ2-7
abundance: once
v_gene: TRBV24-1
d_gene: TRBD1
CDR3nt: TGTGCCACCAGTGATGCGGGACAGGGGGTGGGCGAGCAGTACTTC
CDR3aa: CATSDAGQGVGEQYF

j_gene: TRBJ2-1
abundance: few
v_gene: TRBV10-3
d_gene: TRBD2
CDR3nt: TGTGCCATCAGTCGGACTAGCGGGGCCCCCAATGAGCAGTTCTTC
CDR3aa: CAISRTSGAPNEQFF

j_gene: TRBJ2-4
abundance: few
v_gene: TRBV2
d_gene: .
CDR3nt: TGTGCCAGCAGTGAAGCCGCAACAGGGTATAGTTCCCTGTACTTC
CDR3aa: CASSEAATGYSSLYF

j_gene: TRBJ2-1
abundance: .
v_gene: TRBV7-8
d_gene: .
CDR3nt: TGTGCCAGCAGCTTAGGTTCAGAAGACAATGAGCAGTTCTTC
CDR3aa: CASSLGSEDNEQFF

j_gene: TRBJ2-5
abundance: .
v_gene: TRBV6-2/TRBV6-3
d_gene: .
CDR3nt: TGTGCCAGCAGTTACGTTCAAGGCAAAGGAGAGACCCAGTACTTC
CDR3aa: CASSYVQGKGETQYF

j_gene: TRBJ2-7
abundance: .
v_gene: TRBV11-2
d_gene: .
CDR3nt: TGTGCCAGCAGCTTCGCCGCGACATCGGGGTACGAGCAGTACTTC
CDR3aa: CASSFAATSGYEQYF

j_gene: TRBJ2-7
abundance: .
v_gene: TRBV7-8
d_gene: .
CDR3nt: TGTGCCAGCAGCTTAGATTTTACCTACGAGCAGTACTTC
CDR3aa: CASSLDFTYEQYF

j_gene: TRBJ1-4
abundance: few
v_gene: TRBV4-1
d_gene: .
CDR3nt: TGCGCCAGCAGCCAAGACGAGACAGGTGCTGATGAAAAACTGTTTTTT
CDR3aa: CASSQDETGADEKLFF

j_gene: TRBJ2-3
abundance: .
v_gene: TRBV19
d_gene: TRBD1
CDR3nt: TGTGCCAGTAAGGACAGGGGGTTCACAGATACGCAGTATTTT
CDR3aa: CASKDRGFTDTQYF

j_gene: TRBJ2-1
abundance: .
v_gene: TRBV10-2
d_gene: TRBD2
CDR3nt: TGCGCCAGCAGTGAGCCTGCGGGGGGGCCCTACAATGAGCAGTTCTTC
CDR3aa: CASSEPAGGPYNEQFF

j_gene: TRBJ2-7
abundance: .
v_gene: TRBV4-3
d_gene: TRBD1
CDR3nt: TGCGCCAGCAGCTTCCGACTTACGGGACAGGAGGCCCACGAGCAGTACTTC
CDR3aa: CASSFRLTGQEAHEQYF

j_gene: TRBJ2-7
abundance: .
v_gene: TRBV4-3
d_gene: .
CDR3nt: TGCGCCAGCAGACTCTGGGCGTCGGGGATGCCCTACGAGCAGTACTTC
CDR3aa: CASRLWASGMPYEQYF

j_gene: TRBJ2-1
abundance: .
v_gene: TRBV4-3
d_gene: .
CDR3nt: TGCGCCAGCAGCCAAGAACCCGAGAGTGAGCAGTTCTTC
CDR3aa: CASSQEPESEQFF

j_gene: TRBJ1-2
abundance: .
v_gene: TRBV25-1
d_gene: .
CDR3nt: TGTGCCAGCCGCCGGGACGCTCGCTATGGCTACACCTTC
CDR3aa: CASRRDARYGYTF

j_gene: TRBJ1-2
abundance: .
v_gene: TRBV28
d_gene: .
CDR3nt: TGTGCCAACCGGGACCACTTAAACGGCTACACCTTC
CDR3aa: CANRDHLNGYTF

j_gene: TRBJ2-5
abundance: .
v_gene: TRBV5-1
d_gene: TRBD2
CDR3nt: TGCGCCAGCAGCCCGGGGGGACTCAGCCAAGAGACCCAGTACTTC
CDR3aa: CASSPGGLSQETQYF

j_gene: TRBJ1-2
abundance: few
v_gene: TRBV12-3/TRBV12-4
d_gene: TRBD1
CDR3nt: TGTGCCAGCAGTTCCCAGACAGGGGATAACTATGGCTACACCTTC
CDR3aa: CASSSQTGDNYGYTF

j_gene: TRBJ2-5
abundance: few
v_gene: TRBV6-4
d_gene: .
CDR3nt: TGTGCCAGCAGTGAAGACCAGGGAGAGACCCAGTACTTC
CDR3aa: CASSEDQGETQYF

j_gene: TRBJ2-1
abundance: many
v_gene: TRBV2
d_gene: TRBD1
CDR3nt: TGCGCCAGCAGCGAACAGGGGTCCTACAATGAGCAGTTCTTC
CDR3aa: CASSEQGSYNEQFF